This entry lists 9 T cell receptor beta chains sequenced from one sample in a study of neurological immune-mediated disorders. TCRdb reprocessed the 5' RACE reads via MiXCR and lists one record per CDR3 protein. Of 72,000 or so distinct CDR3 sequences in the sample, roughly a sixth were seen once. Sequencing used PBMCs. The receptors were gathered from a woman between 40 and 50 years old in good health.

This clonotype has just a few counts. V is TRBV20-1 and J is TRBJ1-5, with TRBD1 as a possible D gene (5 bases). From germline, CDR1 is DFQATT and CDR2 SNEGSKA (reference sequence). V lost 2 bases to trimming and J lost 1 base, with 9 bases between them. CDR3 length: 14 residues. The CDR3 loop is CSARRQPSNQPQHF. CDR3 nucleotide sequence: TGCAGTGCTAGAAGACAGCCCAGCAATCAGCCCCAGCATTTT.

This clonotype showed up many times. V and J are TRBV4-3 and TRBJ2-3; D is possibly TRBD2 (5 bases). Trimming pared 1 base from V and 9 bases from J, leaving 11 bases between. CDR3 length: 13 amino acids. The germline CDR1 and CDR2 sequences are LGHNA and YSLEER. CDR3 nucleotides: TGCGCCAGCAGCCAAGCCCAGCGGAACACGCAGTATTTT. This codes for CASSQAQRNTQYF.

As to this clonotype: A much larger clone lies one base from this, so it may be a read error. J is TRBJ2-7 and V is TRBV20-1; D may match TRBD1 or TRBD2 (5 bases each). Germline CDR1 DFQATT, CDR2 SNEGSKA (reference sequence). Trimming left V 6 bases short and J 6 bases short, with 18 bases between. There are 13 residues in the CDR3. CDR3: CSAESRRDVEQYF. In nucleotides, the CDR3 is TGCAGTGCCGAAAGCCGACGGGACGTCGAGCAGTACTTC.

This clonotype has a count of ten or more. The V and J genes are TRBV6-6 and TRBJ1-2; D is unclear. This CDR3 is 13 amino acids long. CDR1 is MNHNY, CDR2 SVGAGI, per germline (reference sequence). The germline V and J ends were trimmed by 2 bases and 7 bases, with 11 bases remaining between them. The chain's CDR3 is CASSYAPGSGYTF. Written as DNA, the CDR3 is TGTGCCAGCAGTTACGCCCCGGGGAGTGGCTACACCTTC.

The rearrangement uses TRBV20-1 and TRBJ2-5; 8 bases line up with TRBD2. The CDR3 is 14 amino acids. Germline CDR1 reads DFQATT; CDR2 reads SNEGSKA (reference sequence). V shed 6 bases, J shed 3 bases, and the junction held 9 bases outside the gene matches. The CDR3, as DNA: TGCAGTGCCAACGGAGAAGCGGGGGAAGAGACCCAGTACTTC. Amino acid sequence: CSANGEAGEETQYF.

This clonotype was found many times. The rearrangement joins TRBV4-1 to TRBJ2-1; 8 bases line up with TRBD1. This CDR3 comprises 14 residues. In germline, CDR1 is MGHRA, CDR2 YSYEKL. The trim removed 2 bases at V and 5 bases at J, leaving 2 bases unmatched. This chain's CDR3 is CASSQQTGDNEQFF. In DNA, the CDR3 is TGCGCCAGCAGCCAACAGACAGGGGACAATGAGCAGTTCTTC.

This clonotype was seen ten or more times. This chain joins TRBV18 and TRBJ1-1; D is undetermined. The CDR3 loop spans 15 amino acids. Germline CDR1 is KGHSH and CDR2 is LQKENI. The ends were cut back, 3 bases at V and 0 bases at J, with 11 bases in the middle. The CDR3 sequence is CASSPITGMNTEAFF. CDR3 bases: TGTGCCAGCTCACCTATCACGGGGATGAACACTGAAGCTTTCTTT.

In its sample, this clonotype was seen many times. The V call is TRBV7-2, the J call TRBJ1-1, with TRBD1 identical over 8 bases. Trimming at V came to 0 bases and at J to 7 bases, leaving 7 bases not matched to a gene. The germline CDR1 and CDR2 sequences are SGHTA and FQGNSA. The CDR3 runs 15 residues. The CDR3 loop reads CASSLARGTGYEAFF. The CDR3 DNA follows: TGTGCCAGCAGCTTAGCGCGTGGGACAGGTTATGAAGCTTTCTTT.

This rearrangement joins TRBV20-1 to TRBJ2-1; the match to TRBD2 covers 13 bases. Unmatched junction bases numbered 9, after V lost 5 bases and J lost 2 bases. This CDR3 is built from 17 residues. The germline CDR1 and CDR2 sequences are DFQATT and SNEGSKA (reference sequence). The CDR3 protein is CSALTSGGATTYNEQFF. Here the CDR3 DNA reads TGCAGTGCTCTTACTAGCGGGGGGGCAACGACCTACAATGAGCAGTTCTTC.